Listed below are T cell receptor beta chains from one sample, sequenced in a study of T cells in Graves' hyperthyroidism and ophthalmopathy. In TCRdb, the multiplex PCR reads were re-called with MiXCR into one record per CDR3 protein. The sample gives 350,000 or so distinct CDR3 sequences, around 18% of which show up once; roughly 15% is in the top ten. Material: blood. These receptors came from a woman aged 40-49 years with Graves' ophthalmopathy. Each CDR3 is given with its conserved first and last residue. The D gene is left open where the match is weak. For some rows the clone size is stated as once, few or many, or as a class when expanded; others skip it.

clone_size	v_call	d_call	j_call	cdr3_aa	cdr3_nt
many	TRBV11-2	.	TRBJ1-2	CASSLVAGIYYGYTF	TGTGCCAGCAGCTTAGTAGCGGGGATCTACTATGGCTACACCTTC
many	TRBV28	.	TRBJ1-5	CASSLPTERGPQHF	TGTGCCAGCAGTTTACCGACTGAGCGAGGGCCCCAGCATTTT
.	TRBV6-1	TRBD1	TRBJ1-2	CASRGGTGGNYGYTF	TGTGCCAGCAGGGGGGGAACAGGGGGTAACTATGGCTACACCTTC
many	TRBV12-3/TRBV12-4	.	TRBJ2-5	CASSLPAGVAQETQYF	TGTGCCAGCAGTTTGCCCGCTGGGGTGGCCCAAGAGACCCAGTACTTC
.	TRBV7-6	TRBD2	TRBJ2-7	CASSLIAGGVQYF	TGTGCCAGCAGCTTAATAGCGGGAGGAGTGCAGTACTTC
few	TRBV4-1	.	TRBJ1-5	CASSHPTGAVTNQPQHF	TGCGCCAGCAGCCACCCTACCGGGGCGGTGACTAATCAGCCCCAGCATTTT
many	TRBV20-1	TRBD2	TRBJ2-7	CGARKGLAGSYEQYF	TGCGGTGCTAGAAAGGGACTAGCGGGGTCCTACGAGCAGTACTTC
many	TRBV6-5	.	TRBJ2-6	CASSYSSPGANVLTF	TGTGCCAGCAGTTACTCCAGCCCCGGGGCCAACGTCCTGACTTTC
many	TRBV28	.	TRBJ2-5	CASSSPKGGIGQETQYF	TGTGCCAGCAGCTCACCCAAAGGGGGGATAGGACAAGAGACCCAGTACTTC
many	TRBV7-8	TRBD2	TRBJ2-1	CASSSTSPIYNEQFF	TGTGCCAGCAGCTCGACTAGCCCTATTTACAATGAGCAGTTCTTC
many	TRBV11-2	TRBD1	TRBJ2-7	CASQTGIYEQYF	TGTGCCAGCCAGACAGGGATTTACGAGCAGTACTTC
.	TRBV30	.	TRBJ2-5	CAWSAPLAQYF	TGTGCCTGGTCCGCCCCTTTGGCCCAGTACTTC
.	TRBV6-2/TRBV6-3	.	TRBJ1-1	CASSSLGGRPVMAAFF	TGTGCCAGCAGTTCCCTTGGGGGCAGGCCGGTGATGGCAGCTTTCTTT
.	TRBV6-1	TRBD2	TRBJ2-2	CASSMGAGGPGELFF	TGTGCCAGCAGTATGGGAGCGGGGGGTCCCGGGGAGCTGTTTTTT
many	TRBV27	.	TRBJ2-7	CASRFRGPTYEQYF	TGTGCCAGCAGATTCAGGGGTCCAACCTACGAGCAGTACTTC
.	TRBV6-1	TRBD1	TRBJ2-3	CASSRQGASTDTQYF	TGTGCCAGCAGTCGCCAGGGGGCCTCCACAGATACGCAGTATTTT
many	TRBV6-1	TRBD2	TRBJ2-7	CASTPIAGGPGEQYF	TGTGCCAGCACTCCCATAGCGGGAGGGCCGGGCGAGCAGTACTTC
few	TRBV3-1	TRBD1	TRBJ1-1	CASSQEGQGGTEAFF	TGTGCCAGCAGCCAGGAAGGACAGGGAGGAACTGAAGCTTTCTTT
.	TRBV12-3/TRBV12-4	TRBD1	TRBJ1-2	CASSSWDREMDGYTF	TGTGCCAGCAGTTCATGGGACAGGGAGATGGATGGCTACACCTTC
many	TRBV12-3/TRBV12-4	TRBD1	TRBJ1-2	CASSPGQGAGGYTF	TGTGCCAGCTCACCAGGACAGGGGGCGGGTGGCTACACCTTC
many	TRBV30	.	TRBJ1-2	CAWSVAETYGYTF	TGTGCCTGGAGTGTGGCAGAGACATATGGCTACACCTTC
many	TRBV25-1	.	TRBJ2-2	CASSALVGTGELFF	TGTGCCAGCAGTGCCCTAGTGGGTACCGGGGAGCTGTTTTTT
.	TRBV19	.	TRBJ2-7	CASSNPNGGRDWYEQYF	TGTGCCAGTAGTAACCCCAACGGGGGCCGGGACTGGTACGAGCAGTACTTC
many	TRBV20-1	TRBD1	TRBJ1-2	CSAKSGQGAFGYTF	TGCAGTGCTAAGTCCGGACAGGGGGCCTTTGGCTACACCTTC
many	TRBV12-3/TRBV12-4	.	TRBJ1-2	CASSSGAGGYTF	TGTGCCAGCAGTTCAGGGGCAGGGGGCTACACCTTC
few	TRBV7-9	.	TRBJ1-1	CASSLSQGWGTEAFF	TGTGCCAGCAGCTTAAGTCAGGGATGGGGCACTGAAGCTTTCTTT
few	TRBV5-1	TRBD1	TRBJ1-1	CASSPGQGGYMNTEAFF	TGCGCCAGCAGCCCGGGGCAGGGGGGATATATGAACACTGAAGCTTTCTTT
few	TRBV5-1	TRBD2	TRBJ2-7	CASSLEPSGSPYEQYF	TGCGCCAGCAGCTTGGAACCTAGCGGGAGCCCCTACGAGCAGTACTTC
.	TRBV6-1	.	TRBJ2-2	CASSEVGQNTGELFF	TGTGCCAGCAGTGAAGTCGGACAAAACACCGGGGAGCTGTTTTTT
many	TRBV20-1	.	TRBJ2-7	CSARGGSDEQYF	TGCAGTGCTAGAGGGGGCTCGGACGAGCAGTACTTC
many	TRBV27	.	TRBJ1-1	CASSLLRGDTEAFF	TGTGCCAGCAGTTTACTGCGGGGGGACACTGAAGCTTTCTTT
.	TRBV12-3/TRBV12-4	TRBD2	TRBJ2-7	CASSLDRLALYEQYF	TGTGCCAGCAGTTTGGATCGACTAGCTCTCTACGAGCAGTACTTC
.	TRBV3-1	TRBD2	TRBJ2-5	CASSPPGLAGMETQYF	TGTGCCAGCAGCCCACCGGGACTAGCGGGAATGGAGACCCAGTACTTC
many	TRBV4-1	TRBD2	TRBJ2-7	CASSHPGGTSAYEQYF	TGCGCCAGCAGCCATCCCGGGGGGACTAGCGCGTACGAGCAGTACTTC
few	TRBV11-1	TRBD1	TRBJ1-1	CASSLRGRFGMNTEAFF	TGTGCCAGCAGCTTAAGGGGGCGGTTCGGAATGAACACTGAAGCTTTCTTT
many	TRBV19	TRBD1	TRBJ1-1	CASSRINYRGETEAFF	TGTGCCAGTAGTAGGATTAATTACAGGGGGGAGACTGAAGCTTTCTTT
many	TRBV6-5	.	TRBJ1-3	CASSFQGSSGNTIYF	TGTGCCAGCAGTTTCCAGGGCAGTTCCGGAAACACCATATATTTT
many	TRBV6-5	TRBD2	TRBJ2-7	CASSYRGLAGDEQYF	TGTGCCAGCAGTTACCGCGGACTAGCGGGAGACGAGCAGTACTTC
many	TRBV6-5	.	TRBJ2-7	CASSYRSSYEQYF	TGTGCCAGCAGCTACAGGAGCTCCTACGAGCAGTACTTC
.	TRBV3-1	.	TRBJ2-7	CASSSGRSQNEQYF	TGTGCCAGCAGCTCGGGCAGGTCGCAAAACGAGCAGTACTTC
many	TRBV6-5	.	TRBJ1-1	CASIRRNEVTEAFF	TGTGCCAGCATCCGGCGGAACGAGGTCACTGAAGCTTTCTTT
many	TRBV27	.	TRBJ1-1	CASSSYDSLSTEAFF	TGTGCCAGCAGTTCATACGACAGTTTGAGCACTGAAGCTTTCTTT
many	TRBV29-1	.	TRBJ1-1	CSVESSGWGNTEAFF	TGCAGCGTTGAGTCTTCGGGCTGGGGGAACACTGAAGCTTTCTTT
many	TRBV27	.	TRBJ1-1	CASSSPPGGGRNTEAFF	TGTGCCAGCAGTTCCCCTCCGGGGGGCGGGAGGAACACTGAAGCTTTCTTT
many	TRBV28	TRBD1	TRBJ1-1	CASSFEDTPGGLNTEAFF	TGTGCCAGCAGTTTTGAGGACACCCCAGGGGGACTAAACACTGAAGCTTTCTTT
many	TRBV12-3/TRBV12-4	.	TRBJ2-2	CASRGRLWNTGELFF	TGTGCCAGCAGGGGCCGGCTATGGAACACCGGGGAGCTGTTTTTT
many	TRBV2	.	TRBJ2-2	CASMGLEGNTGELFF	TGTGCCAGCATGGGACTGGAGGGGAACACCGGGGAGCTGTTTTTT
.	TRBV19	TRBD1	TRBJ2-5	CASSNRQGTQETQYF	TGTGCCAGTAGTAACAGACAGGGGACTCAAGAGACCCAGTACTTC
many	TRBV30	TRBD1	TRBJ1-2	CAWSAPGQGPLRGYGYTF	TGTGCCTGGAGTGCTCCGGGACAGGGACCACTAAGAGGCTATGGCTACACCTTC
.	TRBV11-2	.	TRBJ2-7	CASSPEGRGEQYF	TGTGCCAGCAGCCCAGAGGGGCGAGGCGAGCAGTACTTC
many	TRBV2	.	TRBJ1-5	CASSEYFRGGQPQHF	TGTGCCAGCAGTGAATATTTCAGGGGAGGGCAGCCCCAGCATTTT
many	TRBV5-1	TRBD1	TRBJ2-2	CASSTGTGGNTGELFF	TGCGCCAGCAGCACCGGGACAGGGGGGAATACCGGGGAGCTGTTTTTT
.	TRBV6-1	.	TRBJ1-1	CASSLAVSTEAFF	TGTGCCAGCAGCCTTGCTGTAAGCACTGAAGCTTTCTTT
many	TRBV18	.	TRBJ1-1	CASSPSVNTEAFF	TGTGCCAGCTCACCTTCAGTGAACACTGAAGCTTTCTTT
many	TRBV2	.	TRBJ1-2	CASSEAGGSAYGYTF	TGTGCCAGCAGTGAAGCTGGGGGGTCGGCGTATGGCTACACCTTC
many	TRBV6-1	TRBD1	TRBJ1-5	CASSKGRDSWGNQPQHF	TGTGCCAGCAGTAAGGGACGGGACAGCTGGGGGAATCAGCCCCAGCATTTT